The 5 T cell receptor beta chains in this list originate from one sample, sequenced in a study of CD8+ T cells in alopecia areata. RNA extraction and reverse transcription yielded cDNA as sequencing template. Method: immunoSEQ multiplex PCR; TCRdb's copy keeps in-frame clones and lacks some. The sample comprises 140,000 to 150,000 clones, over 70% of which are singletons, and approximately 16% rests with the top ten. This specimen was CD8+ T cells sorted from blood, taken at week 0. These receptor sequences come from a human donor with alopecia areata.

This clone was detected only a few times. The V call is TRBV7-8, the J call TRBJ2-3, with 10 bases that match TRBD2. Trimming cost V 3 bases and J 5 bases; bases outside gene matches: 5. Germline CDR1 reads SGHVS; CDR2 reads FQNEAQ. The CDR3 has 15 amino acids. For the CDR3, the DNA is TGTGCCAGCAGCTTGGTAGCGGGAGGCATAGATACGCAGTATTTT. Translating gives CASSLVAGGIDTQYF.

This clone was detected once. This rearrangement joins TRBV19 to TRBJ2-3, with TRBD2 identical over 8 bases. There are 15 residues in the CDR3. Trimming took 0 bases from V and 7 from J; bases not matched to a gene: 6. Per germline, CDR1 LNHDA and CDR2 SQIVND (reference sequence). The CDR3 DNA reads as TGTGCCAGTAGTATAGATAGGGGACTAGACAATACGCAGTATTTT. Protein: CASSIDRGLDNTQYF.

The chain employs TRBV30 and TRBJ2-7; tentatively, D is TRBD1 (5 bases). This CDR3 has 16 residues. Trimming removed 1 base from V and 3 bases from J, with 19 bases in between. Germline CDR1 GTSNPN, CDR2 SVGIG (reference sequence). CDR3 DNA: TGTGCCTGGAGTGGTAGTACAGGATGGGGCCTCTACGAGCAGTACTTC. It translates to CAWSGSTGWGLYEQYF.

This chain links TRBV29-1 with TRBJ2-7; TRBD1 might be the D (5 bases). V was shortened by 1 base and J by 4 bases, with 11 bases between the two germline ends. The CDR3 has 13 residues. In germline, CDR1 is SQVTM, CDR2 ANQGSEA. The CDR3 bases are TGCAGCGTTGAAGGCCCAGGGAAATACGAGCAGTACTTC. It codes for CSVEGPGKYEQYF.

The V call is TRBV10-3, the J call TRBJ2-5; weak D call: TRBD2 (7 bases). Trimming removed 3 bases at V and 5 bases at J, with 13 bases between. CDR1 and CDR2 (germline): ENHRY, SYGVKD. The CDR3 runs 14 residues. The CDR3 loop is CAISDPGEGETQYF. As DNA, the CDR3 is TGTGCCATCAGTGATCCAGGGGAGGGGGAGACCCAGTACTTC.